The source of this TCR beta chain is a study of persistence of HIV-infected CD4 T cells. This was the immunoSEQ version 4 assay in survey mode. Repertoires were generated with immunoSEQ multiplex PCR, while TCRdb's copy carries only in-frame clones and drops some. In the table there are some 31,000 clones, roughly 80% of which are singletons. This CDR3 has 14 residues. With V trimmed by 4 bases and J by 7 bases, 9 bases remained unmatched. In germline, CDR1 is SGHTA, CDR2 FQGTGA. A note on this clone: Its antigen is undetermined.

Lysates of CMV-infected fibroblasts at around 10 ug/mL stimulated these cells. CD40L-negative CD69-negative CD45RO-high memory CD4+ T cells were sorted as populations depleted of antigen-responding cells. Undetectable plasma HIV-1 RNA below 50 copies/mL lasted at least 4 years. Donors had CD4+ T cell counts above 400 cells/uL and were CMV-seropositive. The specimen comprised CD4+ T cells sorted from PBMCs after roughly 18-hour stimulation, sampled from a patient who received antiretroviral therapy. The chain couples TRBV7-3 to TRBJ1-2; 7 positions match TRBD1. The clonotype was recovered from an adult man with HIV who was CMV-seropositive. CDR3 sequence: CASSSTGLGGGYTF. The CDR3 DNA is TGTGCCAGCAGCTCGACAGGGCTTGGAGGTGGCTACACCTTC.